The sequence of this TCR beta chain was determined in a study of T cells in localized non-small cell lung cancer. As concerns this clone: Antigen: not known.

Study conclusions and caveats: Higher blood T cell density tracked longer overall survival. It was uninvolved adjacent lung that showed the highest T cell clonality, exceeding tumor. Of the top 100 tumor clones, median about 56 were in adjacent lung, 25 to 30 among its top 100. The study sequenced only one region of the tumor. As a result, intratumor heterogeneity could not be excluded and remains possible.

Clones were sequenced by immunoSEQ multiplex PCR, and TCRdb holds only the in-frame ones, with some missing. The sample lists tens of thousands of clones, around nine tenths occurring once. The germline CDR1 and CDR2 sequences are MDHEN and SYDVKM. Trimming shortened V by 3 bases and J by 0 bases, and 9 bases separated the two germline ends. The CDR3 has 15 residues. The chain combines TRBV28 with TRBJ1-3; D is uncertain. The sequence derives from a man aged 35-75 years with stage I squamous cell lung carcinoma. Sequencing used peripheral blood, obtained before any cancer treatment. CDR3 sequence reads: CASSLPGISGNTIYF. The DNA for the CDR3 is TGTGCCAGCAGTTTGCCGGGGATCTCTGGAAACACCATATATTTT.